This T cell receptor beta chain was sequenced in a study of blood T cell repertoires in COVID-19. Study summary: The United States, Italy and Spain provided the acute and convalescent COVID-19 samples.

CDR1 is MNHEY and CDR2 is SVGAGI in the germline V gene. CDR3 size: 14 residues. The V end lost 1 base, the J end lost 4 bases, and 10 bases lay between the germline ends. Libraries were prepared by immunoSEQ multiplex PCR; TCRdb keeps only in-frame clonotypes and omits some of them. This table holds around 190,000 clones, under 90% found once. The sequenced sample was peripheral blood. V gene TRBV6-5 combines with J gene TRBJ1-2, with D hard to call. The source of this sequence is a man in his fifties or sixties with acute or convalescent COVID-19. The CDR3 sequence is CASSYLGRVYGYTF. The CDR3 DNA sequence: TGTGCCAGCAGTTACTTGGGCAGAGTCTATGGCTACACCTTC.